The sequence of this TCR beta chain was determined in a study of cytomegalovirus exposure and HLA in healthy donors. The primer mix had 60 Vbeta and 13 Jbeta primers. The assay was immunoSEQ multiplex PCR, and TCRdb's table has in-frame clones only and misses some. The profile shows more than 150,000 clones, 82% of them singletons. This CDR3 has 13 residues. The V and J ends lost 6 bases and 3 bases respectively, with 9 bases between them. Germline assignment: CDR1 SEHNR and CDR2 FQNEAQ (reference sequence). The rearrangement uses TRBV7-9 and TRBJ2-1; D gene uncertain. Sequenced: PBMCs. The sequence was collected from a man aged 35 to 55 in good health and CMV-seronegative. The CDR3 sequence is CASSLVRYNEQFF. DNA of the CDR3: TGTGCCAGCAGTCTTGTCCGCTACAATGAGCAGTTCTTC.